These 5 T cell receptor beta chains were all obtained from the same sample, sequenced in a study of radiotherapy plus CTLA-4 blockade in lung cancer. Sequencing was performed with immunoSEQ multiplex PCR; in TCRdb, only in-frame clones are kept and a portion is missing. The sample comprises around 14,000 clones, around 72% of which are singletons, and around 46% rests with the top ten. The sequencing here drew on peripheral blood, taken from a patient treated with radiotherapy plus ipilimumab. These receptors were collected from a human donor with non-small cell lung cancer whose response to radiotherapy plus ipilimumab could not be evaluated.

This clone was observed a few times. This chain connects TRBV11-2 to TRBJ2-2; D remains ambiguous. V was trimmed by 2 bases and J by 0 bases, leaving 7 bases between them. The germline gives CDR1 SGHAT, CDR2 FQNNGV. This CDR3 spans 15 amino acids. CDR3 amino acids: CASSLWATNTGELFF. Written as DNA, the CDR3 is TGTGCCAGCAGCTTATGGGCAACGAACACCGGGGAGCTGTTTTTT.

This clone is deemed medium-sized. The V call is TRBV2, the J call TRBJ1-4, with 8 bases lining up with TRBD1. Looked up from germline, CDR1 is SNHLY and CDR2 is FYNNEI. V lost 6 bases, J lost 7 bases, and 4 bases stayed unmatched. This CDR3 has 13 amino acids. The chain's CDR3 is CASSRGHAEKLFF. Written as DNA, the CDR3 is TGTGCCAGCAGCAGGGGGCATGCTGAAAAACTGTTTTTT.

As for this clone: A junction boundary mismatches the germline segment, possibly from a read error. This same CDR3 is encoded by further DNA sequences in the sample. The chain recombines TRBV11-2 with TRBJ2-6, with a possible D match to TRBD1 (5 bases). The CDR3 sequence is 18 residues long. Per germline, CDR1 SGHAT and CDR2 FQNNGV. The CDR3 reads CASSSTRVTVSGANVLTF. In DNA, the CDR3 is TGTGCCAGCAGCTCGACCAGGGTTACTGTCTCTGGGGCTAACGTCCTGACTTTC.

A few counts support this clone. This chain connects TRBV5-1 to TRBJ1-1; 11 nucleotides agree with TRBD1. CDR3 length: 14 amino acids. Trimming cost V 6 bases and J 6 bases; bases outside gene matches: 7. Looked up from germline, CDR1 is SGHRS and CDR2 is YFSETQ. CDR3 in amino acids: CASMGDRGTSEAFF. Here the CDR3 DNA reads TGCGCCAGCATGGGGGACAGGGGGACCTCTGAAGCTTTCTTT.

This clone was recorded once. CDR3 DNA: TGTGCCAGCAGAAAAGACAGGGGTAATCAGCCCCAGCATTTT. Translated, it gives CASRKDRGNQPQHF. The chain has TRBV2 and TRBJ1-5; TRBD1 agrees at 8 bases. The CDR3 runs 14 residues. Germline loops: CDR1 SNHLY, CDR2 FYNNEI. Trimming took 6 bases from V and 4 from J; bases not matched to a gene: 5.